Only a few counts were recorded for the clone carrying this T cell receptor (beta chain). The entry originates in a study of T cells after yellow fever vaccination. The V gene lost 3 bases and the J gene lost 0 bases, with 5 bases spanning the gap. The CDR3 totals 12 residues. Germline V gene sequence: CDR1 DFQATT, CDR2 SNEGSKA (reference sequence). TCRdb passed the 5' RACE reads through MiXCR, listing each CDR3 protein once. The sample consists of about 300,000 distinct CDR3 sequences, 8.7% of them appearing once. This specimen consisted of CD4+ T cells sorted from PBMCs, obtained 5 days after the yellow fever booster vaccination. This sequence was found in a young man who received the YFV17D yellow fever vaccine. V and J are TRBV20-1 and TRBJ1-2, with D unclear. Here the CDR3 DNA reads TGCAGTGCTAGTGGTGCTAACTATGGCTACACCTTC. This sequence encodes CSASGANYGYTF.